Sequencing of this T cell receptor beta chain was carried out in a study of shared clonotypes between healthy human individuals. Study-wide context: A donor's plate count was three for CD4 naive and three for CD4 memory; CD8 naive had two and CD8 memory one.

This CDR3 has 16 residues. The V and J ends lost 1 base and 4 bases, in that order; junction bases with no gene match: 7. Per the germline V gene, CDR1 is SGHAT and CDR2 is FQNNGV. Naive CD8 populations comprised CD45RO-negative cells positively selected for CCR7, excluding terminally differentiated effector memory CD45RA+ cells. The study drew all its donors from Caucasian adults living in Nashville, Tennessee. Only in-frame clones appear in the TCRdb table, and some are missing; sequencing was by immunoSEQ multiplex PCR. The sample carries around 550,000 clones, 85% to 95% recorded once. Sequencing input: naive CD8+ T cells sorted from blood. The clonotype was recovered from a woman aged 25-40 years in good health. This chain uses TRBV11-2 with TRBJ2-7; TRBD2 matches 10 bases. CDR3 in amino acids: CASSLAWASGSYEQYF. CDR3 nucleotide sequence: TGTGCCAGCAGCTTAGCGTGGGCTAGCGGGAGTTACGAGCAGTACTTC.